These 15 T cell receptor beta chains were sequenced from one sample in a study of T-cell memory formation after mild COVID-19. A single record per CDR3 protein comes from TCRdb applying MiXCR to the 5' RACE reads. This table has hundreds of thousands of distinct CDR3 sequences, about 17% appearing once. Sequencing was performed on PBMCs or a T cell subset sorted from them (not recorded which). The origin of the receptors is a man in his late teens or twenties who had mild COVID-19 (a few samples of this study predate the infection). Cell type and time point are not known.

This CDR3 is CASGGAISETQYF. The DNA for the CDR3 is TGCGCCAGCGGGGGGGCGATCAGTGAGACCCAGTACTTC. The chain couples TRBV5-1 to TRBJ2-5; a possible D gene is TRBD2 (7 bases). Trimming pared 7 bases from V and 5 bases from J, leaving 15 bases between. This CDR3 comprises 13 residues. Germline CDR1 and CDR2: SGHRS and YFSETQ.

This clonotype was detected only a few times. The chain uses TRBV7-2 and TRBJ2-7, with 8 nucleotides matching TRBD1. V was pared by 5 bases and J by 5 bases, with 14 bases of the junction left unmatched. Germline values: CDR1 SGHTA, CDR2 FQGNSA. CDR3 size: 16 residues. CDR3 in DNA: TGTGCCAGCAGCCCACGTGGGGAGCAGGGGGCCCACGAGCAGTACTTC. It is translated as CASSPRGEQGAHEQYF. Supplemented by reference TRBV7-2 and TRBJ2-7, the full variable domain reads GAGVSQSPSNKVTEKGKDVELRCDPISGHTALYWYRQSLGQGLEFLIYFQGNSAPDKSGLPSDRFSAERTGGSVSTLTIQRTQQEDSAVYLCASSPRGEQGAHEQYFGPGTRLTVT.

The genes are TRBV20-1 and TRBJ1-2; 7 positions match TRBD1. CDR3 length: 12 residues. V dropped 7 bases and J dropped 4; count of bases not matched to a gene: 6. The germline V gene has CDR1 DFQATT and CDR2 SNEGSKA (reference sequence). CDR3 sequence: CSVATGTYGYTF. The CDR3 bases are TGCAGTGTAGCGACAGGGACCTATGGCTACACCTTC.

This clonotype was picked up a small number of times. The chain recombines TRBV11-2 with TRBJ1-1; D call uncertain. V was cut by 2 bases and J by 5 bases, with 3 bases left in between. Germline V gene lookup returns CDR1 SGHAT and CDR2 FQNNGV. The CDR3 length is 11 residues. The CDR3, as DNA: TGTGCCAGCAGCTTAAAGACTGAAGCTTTCTTT. It translates to CASSLKTEAFF.

This clonotype has more than one count but fewer than ten. The V call is TRBV7-8, the J call TRBJ1-1; maybe TRBD1 (5 bases). The V end was cut by 1 base, the J end by 6 bases, with 9 bases between. This CDR3 has 13 amino acids. CDR1 and CDR2 from the germline V gene are SGHVS and FQNEAQ. CDR3 sequence reads: CASSLEPRAEAFF. For the CDR3, the DNA is TGTGCCAGCAGCTTAGAGCCCAGGGCTGAAGCTTTCTTT.

The gene calls are TRBV7-9 and TRBJ2-2; D is unresolved. Between the trimmed V and J ends, which lost 6 bases and 0 bases, there was a span of 8 bases. The CDR3 consists of 14 residues. Germline V lookup: CDR1 SEHNR, CDR2 FQNEAQ (reference sequence). The CDR3 bases are TGTGCCAGCAGGGAAGAATCGAACACCGGGGAGCTGTTTTTT. Amino acid sequence: CASREESNTGELFF.

V gene TRBV6-2 or TRBV6-3 combines with J gene TRBJ1-2; a weak D match, TRBD1 (6 bases). The CDR3 spans 13 residues. Germline assignment: CDR1 MNHEY and CDR2 SVGEGT. Trimming took off 8 bases at V and 4 bases at J, with 14 bases between the two ends. CDR3 loop: CASREGGAYGYTF. CDR3 bases: TGTGCCAGCCGCGAGGGGGGGGCCTATGGCTACACCTTC.

This chain joins TRBV7-9 and TRBJ2-3, with D perhaps matching TRBD2 (6 bases). The CDR3 has 16 amino acids. CDR1 is SEHNR and CDR2 is FQNEAQ in the germline V gene (reference sequence). V was shortened by 1 base and J by 2 bases, with 13 bases between the two germline ends. Here the CDR3 DNA reads TGTGCCAGCAGCTTAGGACCGGAGGACTACACAGATACGCAGTATTTT. This sequence encodes CASSLGPEDYTDTQYF.

This rearrangement joins TRBV5-1 to TRBJ2-2; TRBD1 matches 9 bases. The length of the CDR3 is 14 residues. Germline-derived CDR1 and CDR2 are SGHRS and YFSETQ. V trimming: 3 bases; J trimming: 8 bases; junction bases outside the gene matches: 5. The CDR3 DNA sequence: TGCGCCAGCAGCTATGGACAGGGGTCGGGGGAGCTGTTTTTT. Residues: CASSYGQGSGELFF.

This clonotype was seen repeatedly, ten times or more. The gene calls are TRBV5-1 and TRBJ2-2, with a tentative D call TRBD1 (6 bases). Germline-derived CDR1 and CDR2 are SGHRS and YFSETQ. V lost 3 bases to trimming and J lost 3 bases, with 18 bases between them. The CDR3 has 17 residues. CDR3 in amino acids: CASSSWGPKRDTGELFF. DNA of the CDR3: TGCGCCAGCAGCTCGTGGGGGCCAAAACGGGACACCGGGGAGCTGTTTTTT.

As DNA, the CDR3 is TGTGCCAGCAGCTTGGAGGGAGCGGGATCCTACAATGAGCAGTTCTTC. As protein: CASSLEGAGSYNEQFF. The chain joins TRBV5-4 to TRBJ2-1; TRBD2 matches 7 bases. V lost 0 bases and J lost 1; bases outside the gene matches: 4. CDR1 and CDR2 from the germline V gene are SGHNT and YYREEE (reference sequence). This CDR3 is built from 16 residues. Based on the CDR3 plus reference TRBV5-4 and TRBJ2-1, the full variable domain is ETGVTQSPTHLIKTRGQQVTLRCSSQSGHNTVSWYQQALGQGPQFIFQYYREEENGRGNFPPRFSGLQFPNYSSELNVNALELDDSALYLCASSLEGAGSYNEQFFGPGTRLTVL.

This clonotype was picked up a small number of times. J is TRBJ2-6 and V is TRBV5-5, with unresolved D. Per the germline V gene, CDR1 is SGHKS and CDR2 is YYEKEE (reference sequence). The V gene lost 5 bases and the J gene lost 2 bases, with 8 bases spanning the gap. The CDR3 covers 14 residues. CDR3: CASSLLTGANVLTF. The CDR3 DNA is TGTGCCAGCAGTCTATTAACTGGGGCCAACGTCCTGACTTTC.

V gene TRBV4-3 combines with J gene TRBJ2-4, with D hard to call. Germline V lookup: CDR1 LGHNA, CDR2 YSLEER. CDR3 length: 14 amino acids. Between the trimmed V and J ends, which lost 1 base and 6 bases, there was a span of 10 bases. CDR3 loop: CASSQGPLGNIQYF. DNA for the CDR3: TGCGCCAGCAGCCAAGGCCCCCTGGGAAACATTCAGTACTTC.

In its sample, this clonotype was seen a few times. V and J are TRBV5-1 and TRBJ1-2; D possibly corresponds to TRBD1 (5 bases). The CDR3 is 15 residues long. Germline assignment: CDR1 SGHRS and CDR2 YFSETQ. The V end was cut by 4 bases, the J end by 8 bases, with 21 bases between. For the CDR3, the DNA is TGCGCCAGCAGCCTGCCTGGGGCGGGAGGGAACGGCTACACCTTC. It specifies CASSLPGAGGNGYTF.

Many counts were recorded for this clonotype. This CDR3 reads CASSSRQGSFEQYF. CDR3 in DNA: TGTGCCAGCAGTTCCCGACAGGGGAGTTTCGAGCAGTACTTC. The V and J genes are TRBV12-3 or TRBV12-4 and TRBJ2-7; TRBD1 matches 8 bases. With V trimmed by 4 bases and J by 6 bases, 8 bases remained unmatched. This CDR3 spans 14 amino acids.